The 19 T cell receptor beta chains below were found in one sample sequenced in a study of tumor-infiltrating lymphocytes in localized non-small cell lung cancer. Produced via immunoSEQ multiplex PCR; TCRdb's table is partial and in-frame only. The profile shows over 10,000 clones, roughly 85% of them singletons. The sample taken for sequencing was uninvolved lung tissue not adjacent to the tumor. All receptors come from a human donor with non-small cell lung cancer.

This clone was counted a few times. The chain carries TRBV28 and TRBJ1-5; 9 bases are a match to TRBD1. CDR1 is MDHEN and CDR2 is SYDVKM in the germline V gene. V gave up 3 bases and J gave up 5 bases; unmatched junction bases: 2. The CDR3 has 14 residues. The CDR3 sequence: CASSFTGGHQPQHF. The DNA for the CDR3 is TGTGCCAGCAGTTTCACAGGGGGCCATCAGCCCCAGCATTTT.

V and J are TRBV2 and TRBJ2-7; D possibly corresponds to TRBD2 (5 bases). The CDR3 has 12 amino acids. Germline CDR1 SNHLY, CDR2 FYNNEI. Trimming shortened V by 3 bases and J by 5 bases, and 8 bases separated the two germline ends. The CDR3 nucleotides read TGTGCCAGCAGTGACAACGGGGACGAGCAGTACTTC. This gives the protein CASSDNGDEQYF.

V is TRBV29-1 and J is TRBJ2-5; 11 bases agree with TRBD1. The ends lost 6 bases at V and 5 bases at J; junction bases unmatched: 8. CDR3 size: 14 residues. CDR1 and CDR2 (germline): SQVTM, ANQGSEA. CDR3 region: CSVPGQGAGETQYF. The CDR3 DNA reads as TGCAGCGTCCCCGGACAGGGGGCAGGGGAGACCCAGTACTTC.

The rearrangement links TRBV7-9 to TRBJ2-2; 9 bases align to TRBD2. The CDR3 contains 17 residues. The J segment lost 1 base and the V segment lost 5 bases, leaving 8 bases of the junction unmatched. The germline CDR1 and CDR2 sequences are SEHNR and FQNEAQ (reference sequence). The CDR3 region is CASSLSGGPKNTGELFF. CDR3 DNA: TGTGCCAGCAGCCTCAGCGGGGGGCCTAAGAACACCGGGGAGCTGTTTTTT.

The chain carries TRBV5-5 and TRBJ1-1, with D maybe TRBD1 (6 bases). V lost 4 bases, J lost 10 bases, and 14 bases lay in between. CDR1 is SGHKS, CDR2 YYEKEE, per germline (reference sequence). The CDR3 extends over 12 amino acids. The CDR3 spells CASSTGGGVAFF. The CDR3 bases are TGTGCCAGCAGCACCGGAGGGGGGGTAGCTTTCTTT.

CDR3 amino acids: CASSYSKERGTQHF. The CDR3 bases are TGTGCCAGCAGTTACTCGAAAGAGAGGGGGACCCAGCATTTT. The rearrangement joins TRBV6-5 to TRBJ1-5; D may be TRBD1 (6 bases). Germline CDR1 reads MNHEY; CDR2 reads SVGAGI. V lost 0 bases and J lost 11, with 14 bases in between. This CDR3 is built from 14 residues.

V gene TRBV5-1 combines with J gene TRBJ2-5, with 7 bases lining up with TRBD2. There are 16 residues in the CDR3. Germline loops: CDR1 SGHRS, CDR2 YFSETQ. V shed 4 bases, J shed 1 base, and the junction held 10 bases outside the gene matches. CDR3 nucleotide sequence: TGCGCCAGCAGCGGAACTACCGGGACTACCCAAGAGACCCAGTACTTC. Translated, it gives CASSGTTGTTQETQYF.

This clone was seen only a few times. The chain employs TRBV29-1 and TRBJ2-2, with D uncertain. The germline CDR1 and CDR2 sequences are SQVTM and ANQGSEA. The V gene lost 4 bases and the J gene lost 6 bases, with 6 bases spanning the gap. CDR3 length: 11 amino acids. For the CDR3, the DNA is TGCAGCGTTGGGGCAGCCGGGGAGCTGTTTTTT. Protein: CSVGAAGELFF.

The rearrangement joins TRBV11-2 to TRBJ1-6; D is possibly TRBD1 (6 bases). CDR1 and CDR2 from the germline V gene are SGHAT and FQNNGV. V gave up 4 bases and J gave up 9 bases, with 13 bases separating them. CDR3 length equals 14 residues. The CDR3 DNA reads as TGTGCCAGCAGCTACCGGGACACCGGTTCACCCCTCCACTTT. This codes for CASSYRDTGSPLHF.

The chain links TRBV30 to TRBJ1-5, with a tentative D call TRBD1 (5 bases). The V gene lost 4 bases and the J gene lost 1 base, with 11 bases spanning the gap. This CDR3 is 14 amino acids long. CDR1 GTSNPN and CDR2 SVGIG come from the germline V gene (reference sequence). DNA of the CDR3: TGTGCCTGGAATGAGGGACTCAGCAATCAGCCCCAGCATTTT. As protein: CAWNEGLSNQPQHF.

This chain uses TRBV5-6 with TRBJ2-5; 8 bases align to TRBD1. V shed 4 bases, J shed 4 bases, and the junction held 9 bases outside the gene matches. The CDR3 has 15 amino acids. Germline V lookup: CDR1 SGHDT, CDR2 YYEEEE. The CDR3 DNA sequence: TGTGCCAGCAGCCTTTCAAGGACAGGGAGAGAGACCCAGTACTTC. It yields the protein CASSLSRTGRETQYF. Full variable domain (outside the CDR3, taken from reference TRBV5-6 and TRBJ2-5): DAGVTQSPTHLIKTRGQQVTLRCSPKSGHDTVSWYQQALGQGPQFIFQYYEEEERQRGNFPDRFSGHQFPNYSSELNVNALLLGDSALYLCASSLSRTGRETQYFGPGTRLLVL.

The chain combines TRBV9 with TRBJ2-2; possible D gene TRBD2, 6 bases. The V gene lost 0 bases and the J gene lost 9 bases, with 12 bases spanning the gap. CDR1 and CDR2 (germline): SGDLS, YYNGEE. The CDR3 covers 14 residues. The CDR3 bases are TGTGCCAGCAGCGTAGCGGGGGAACCCAGGGAGCTGTTTTTT. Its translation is CASSVAGEPRELFF.

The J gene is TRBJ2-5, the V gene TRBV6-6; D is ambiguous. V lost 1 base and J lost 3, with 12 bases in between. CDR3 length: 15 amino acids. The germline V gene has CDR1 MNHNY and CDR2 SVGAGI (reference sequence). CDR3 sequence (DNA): TGTGCCAGCAGTTACTACAGCCCTACTAAAGAGACCCAGTACTTC. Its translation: CASSYYSPTKETQYF.

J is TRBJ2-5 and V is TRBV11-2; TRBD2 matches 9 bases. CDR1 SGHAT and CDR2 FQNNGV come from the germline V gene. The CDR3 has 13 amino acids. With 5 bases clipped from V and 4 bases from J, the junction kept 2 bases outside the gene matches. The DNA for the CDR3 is TGTGCCAGCAGCCCACTAGCGGGAGAGACCCAGTACTTC. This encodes CASSPLAGETQYF.

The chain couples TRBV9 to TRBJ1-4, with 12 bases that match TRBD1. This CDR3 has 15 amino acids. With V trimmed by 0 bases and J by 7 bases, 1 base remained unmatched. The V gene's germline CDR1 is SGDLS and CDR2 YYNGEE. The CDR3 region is CASSVGGQGAEKLFF. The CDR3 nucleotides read TGTGCCAGCAGCGTAGGGGGACAGGGGGCTGAAAAACTGTTTTTT.

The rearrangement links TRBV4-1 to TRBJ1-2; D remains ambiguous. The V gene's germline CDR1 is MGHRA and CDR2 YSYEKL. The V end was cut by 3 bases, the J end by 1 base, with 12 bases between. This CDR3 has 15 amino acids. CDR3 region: CASSQERRYNYGYTF. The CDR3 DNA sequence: TGCGCCAGCAGCCAGGAAAGGAGATATAACTATGGCTACACCTTC.

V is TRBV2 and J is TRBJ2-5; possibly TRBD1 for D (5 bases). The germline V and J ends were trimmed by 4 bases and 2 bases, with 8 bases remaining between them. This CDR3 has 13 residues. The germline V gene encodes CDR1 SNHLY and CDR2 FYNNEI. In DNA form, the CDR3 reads TGTGCCAGCAGTGGGACACTACAAGAGACCCAGTACTTC. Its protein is CASSGTLQETQYF.

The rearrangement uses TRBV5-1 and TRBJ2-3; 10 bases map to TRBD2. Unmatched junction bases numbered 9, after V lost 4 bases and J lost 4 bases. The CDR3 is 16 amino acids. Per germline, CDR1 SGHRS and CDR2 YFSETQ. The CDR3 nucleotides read TGCGCCAGCAGCCCAGGGGCTAGCGGGGGTCCAGATACGCAGTATTTT. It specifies CASSPGASGGPDTQYF.

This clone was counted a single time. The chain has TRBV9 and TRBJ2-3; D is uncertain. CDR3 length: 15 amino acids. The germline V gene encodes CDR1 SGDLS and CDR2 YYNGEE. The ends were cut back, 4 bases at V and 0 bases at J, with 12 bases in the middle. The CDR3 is CASSLFSASTDTQYF. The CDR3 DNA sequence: TGTGCCAGCAGCCTCTTTTCTGCTAGCACAGATACGCAGTATTTT.